This T cell receptor (beta chain) comes out of a study of T cell responses to AZD1222 COVID-19 vaccine (TCRdb year 2021). With respect to the entire study: TCR sequencing was performed for 230 to 250 trial participants, of whom around 200 were given two doses of AZD1222 and around 26 were given two doses of MenACWY control vaccine. Trial participants were enrolled by age into 18-55, 56-69 and 70-plus year subgroups, with about 150, 27 and 61 TCR-sequenced participants respectively.

The CDR3 regions of human TCRbeta chains were analyzed by immunosequencing. Under the source paper's analysis protocol: TCRs in the repertoires were compared against a reference library of SARS-CoV-2-specific TCRs that had been generated with the MIRA antigen-specificity platform. Breadth was defined as the fraction of unique TCRs that were SARS-CoV-2-associated. Depth was defined as the fraction of total T cells that were SARS-CoV-2-associated. Using the MIRA data, every spike-specific TCR was mapped to the spike region that the TCR reacted to and assigned to either a CD4 or a CD8 class. Log10-transformed breadth and depth values were compared by one-way ANOVA with Sidak's multiple comparisons tests. What TCRdb holds here is the immuneACCESS table cut down to in-frame rearrangements. Part of the clones is not present; checked against another copy, under half of the missing clones reflect an unresolved V gene, and the others are unexplained. The D gene and trimming were derived from the DNA, and the V and J assignments and clone size from that table. This sample comprises 150,000 to 200,000 clones, 85% to 95% of them detected only once. In total, the top ten clones hold 3.6% of the sample.

Overall results and qualifications from the work: Spike-specific TCR breadth and depth rose significantly after two AZD1222 doses compared with day 0 and with MenACWY recipients. Because no day 14 peak-response samples were available, the repertoires could be characterized only after the peak T cell response. In the small 56-69-year group, the increase in depth fell short of significance, most likely because of low power. Only 5 to 7 AZD1222 recipients were SARS-CoV-2 seropositive at baseline, limiting conclusions about previously exposed vaccinees. The vaccine-associated CD4 TCRs covered the entire spike protein, and the dominant responses fell in regions 160-218 and 743-854. Most participants were white British and females outnumbered males, and the authors suggested that clonal diversity may have been underestimated. Epitopes outside the regions mutated in the B.1.351 and B.1.1.7 variants were reportedly recognized by nearly half of the unique spike-specific TCRs.

Sample time point, as interpreted from the label and publication: about 28 days (+/-7) after the second vaccine dose. Reading the label with the study, this specimen's treatment or condition is: meningococcal conjugate vaccine given as trial control. Vaccinee samples were obtained from the UK trials COV001 and COV002, which included a single-blind randomized controlled phase 2/3 trial of AZD1222 (ChAdOx1 nCoV-19) in healthy adults. For TCRbeta chain sequencing, PBMC samples were collected from trial participants at day 0 and at day 28 after the second dose. CDR1 SGHTA and CDR2 FQGTGA are derived from the germline V gene. The trim is 5 bases for V and 3 bases for J, with a gap of 13 bases between the germline ends. The CDR3 numbers 14 residues from cysteine through phenylalanine. The retained sequence is limited to the CDR3, 42 bases, with the frame set at the first base. Remarks on this clone: What this receptor recognizes is not known. No base quality values were provided; no much bigger clone lies one nucleotide off.

Here the chain combines TRBV7-3 and TRBJ1-1; tentative D gene TRBD1, with 6 bases matching. The origin of this receptor is an adult who received the MenACWY meningococcal vaccine as a control. Sequenced here: peripheral blood, sampled 28 days after the second dose of the MenACWY control vaccine. The sequence in DNA is TGTGCCAGCAGCCCCGGTTACAGGGACACTGAAGCTTTCTTT. Its protein is CASSPGYRDTEAFF.